Following are 25 T cell receptor beta chains from one sample sequenced in a study of blood T cell repertoires in COVID-19. The data were produced by immunoSEQ multiplex PCR, yet TCRdb's version contains in-frame clones alone and is incomplete. Of about 250,000 clones listed, about nine tenths are singletons. Sequencing input: PBMCs or T cells enriched from blood (not recorded which). All receptors come from a woman in her forties or fifties who had recovered from COVID-19.

This chain joins TRBV5-1 and TRBJ2-1, with TRBD2 identical over 7 bases. Germline V lookup: CDR1 SGHRS, CDR2 YFSETQ. The trim removed 6 bases at V and 3 bases at J, leaving 9 bases unmatched. The CDR3 is 15 amino acids. The CDR3 sequence is CASTLRTSHYNEQFF. DNA of the CDR3: TGCGCCAGCACCCTCCGGACTAGTCACTACAATGAGCAGTTCTTC.

This clone was recorded only once. This sample also contains other DNA sequences that code for the same CDR3. This chain uses TRBV19 with TRBJ1-5; D call uncertain. The CDR3 covers 16 residues. V shed 3 bases and J shed 0 bases, with 12 bases lying between them. CDR1 is LNHDA, CDR2 SQIVND, per germline (reference sequence). CDR3 in DNA: TGTGCCAGTAGTATCGAAAGGGCGGGTAGCAATCAGCCCCAGCATTTT. It is translated as CASSIERAGSNQPQHF.

This sequence joins TRBV2 and TRBJ1-5; the match to TRBD1 covers 12 bases. The length of the CDR3 is 16 residues. Germline V lookup: CDR1 SNHLY, CDR2 FYNNEI. With 2 bases clipped from V and 6 bases from J, the junction kept 5 bases outside the gene matches. The CDR3 here is CASSELGQGAGQPQHF. CDR3 nucleotide sequence: TGTGCCAGCAGTGAATTGGGACAGGGGGCCGGTCAGCCCCAGCATTTT.

The genes are TRBV5-4 and TRBJ2-3; a weak D match, TRBD2 (6 bases). The CDR3 is made up of 14 amino acids. V was clipped by 2 bases and J by 2 bases, with 9 bases between them. The germline V gene encodes CDR1 SGHNT and CDR2 YYREEE (reference sequence). CDR3 sequence (DNA): TGTGCCAGCAGCTTTAGCGGAGCCACAGATACGCAGTATTTT. It yields the protein CASSFSGATDTQYF.

The chain joins TRBV7-2 to TRBJ1-2; D may be TRBD1 (5 bases). Germline CDR1 and CDR2: SGHTA and FQGNSA. This CDR3 has 15 residues. Trimming took off 5 bases at V and 0 bases at J, with 13 bases between the two ends. The CDR3 spells CASSTGSSANYGYTF. The CDR3 DNA is TGTGCCAGCAGCACAGGCTCGTCAGCTAACTATGGCTACACCTTC.

V usage is TRBV3-1 (or the pseudogene TRBV3-2) and J usage is TRBJ1-2, with D possibly TRBD1 on 6 matching bases. Germline assignment: CDR1 LGHDT and CDR2 YNNKEL (reference sequence). Trimming took off 4 bases at V and 3 bases at J, with 18 bases between the two ends. The CDR3 length is 16 residues. CDR3 in amino acids: CASSLETHGGYYGYTF. The CDR3 DNA reads TGTGCCAGCAGCCTCGAAACTCATGGGGGCTACTATGGCTACACCTTC.

The CDR3 DNA follows: TGTGCCAGCAGTTCCCTAGGCGGAGGCTCTGGAAACACCATATATTTT. It encodes CASSSLGGGSGNTIYF. The chain couples TRBV28 to TRBJ1-3; D is undetermined. V lost 4 bases and J 0 bases, leaving 13 bases between the germline ends. Germline lookup yields CDR1 MDHEN and CDR2 SYDVKM. CDR3 length: 16 residues.

This rearrangement joins TRBV11-2 to TRBJ2-3; 15 bases align to TRBD2. The germline gives CDR1 SGHAT, CDR2 FQNNGV. The CDR3 is 15 amino acids. V shed 4 bases and J 8 bases; nucleotides not matched to a gene: 4. CDR3 sequence reads: CASSSGLAGGSTQYF. The CDR3, as DNA: TGTGCCAGCAGCTCGGGACTAGCGGGAGGCAGTACGCAGTATTTT.

The chain joins TRBV18 to TRBJ2-6; 7 positions match TRBD1. The CDR3 consists of 18 residues. V dropped 0 bases and J dropped 0; count of bases not matched to a gene: 5. CDR1 and CDR2 from the germline V gene are KGHSH and LQKENI. The CDR3 loop reads CASSPPGQPLSGANVLTF. CDR3 in DNA: TGTGCCAGCTCACCACCGGGACAGCCCCTCTCTGGGGCCAACGTCCTGACTTTC.

The chain combines TRBV5-1 with TRBJ2-5; TRBD2 matches at 7 bases. Trimming took 4 bases from V and 2 from J; bases not matched to a gene: 8. The germline V gene encodes CDR1 SGHRS and CDR2 YFSETQ. This CDR3 is built from 15 residues. In nucleotides, the CDR3 is TGCGCCAGCAGCGCGGGGAAAGCGGGACAAGAGACCCAGTACTTC. It codes for CASSAGKAGQETQYF.

The rearrangement joins TRBV24-1 to TRBJ2-1; 8 bases fit TRBD2. V was pared by 1 base and J by 2 bases, with 3 bases of the junction left unmatched. Germline assignment: CDR1 KGHDR and CDR2 SFDVKD. The CDR3 consists of 16 residues. As DNA, the CDR3 is TGTGCCACCAGTGATTTAGGTAGCGGGGCCTACAATGAGCAGTTCTTC. This gives the protein CATSDLGSGAYNEQFF.

The gene calls are TRBV20-1 and TRBJ1-2; D not resolved. The CDR3 has 10 residues. Germline lookup yields CDR1 DFQATT and CDR2 SNEGSKA (reference sequence). Trimming took 3 bases from V and 5 from J, leaving 4 bases between them. The CDR3 loop reads CSASHYGYTF. CDR3 nucleotides: TGCAGTGCTAGTCATTATGGCTACACCTTC.

This clone was counted a single time. This same CDR3 is encoded by further DNA sequences in the sample. This sequence joins TRBV2 and TRBJ1-2, with 10 bases aligning to TRBD1. There are 14 residues in the CDR3. Germline trimming cut 6 bases from V and 0 bases from J; bases unmatched to any gene: 1. CDR1 is SNHLY, CDR2 FYNNEI, per germline. The CDR3: CASSGQGANYGYTF. DNA of the CDR3: TGTGCCAGCAGCGGACAGGGGGCTAACTATGGCTACACCTTC.

This clone was picked up a small number of times. The J gene is TRBJ1-2, the V gene TRBV7-2; weak D call: TRBD1 (5 bases). The V gene's germline CDR1 is SGHTA and CDR2 FQGNSA. The germline V and J ends were trimmed by 1 base and 4 bases, with 10 bases remaining between them. The CDR3 is 14 amino acids. CDR3 residues: CASSLGGAPYGYTF. CDR3 nucleotides: TGTGCCAGCAGCTTAGGTGGGGCCCCCTATGGCTACACCTTC.

In the case of this clone: The germline gene is not matched at one end of the junction; a read error may be the cause. V is TRBV4-1 and J is TRBJ2-1; 7 positions agree with TRBD2. CDR1 and CDR2 from the germline V gene are MGHRA and YSYEKL. This CDR3 region has 15 residues. DNA for the CDR3: TGCGCCAGCAGCCGTCCGGCTAGCGGTCCACAATTTGTAATCTTC. It is translated as CASSRPASGPQFVIF.

The chain uses TRBV11-2 and TRBJ2-3; 9 nucleotides agree with TRBD2. Losses at the gene ends were 1 base for V and 1 base for J; bases not matched to a gene: 9. Germline lookup yields CDR1 SGHAT and CDR2 FQNNGV. The length of the CDR3 is 18 residues. In nucleotides, the CDR3 is TGTGCCAGCAGCTTAGTTCTGGCCGGCGGGGGGGGCACAGATACGCAGTATTTT. Encoded protein: CASSLVLAGGGGTDTQYF.

This chain links TRBV18 with TRBJ1-1; perhaps TRBD1 as D (5 bases). The CDR3 has 14 residues. V was cut by 3 bases and J by 5 bases, with 13 bases left in between. Germline loops: CDR1 KGHSH, CDR2 LQKENI. In DNA, the CDR3 is TGTGCCAGCTCACCCCGCGGGGGTTGGACTGAAGCTTTCTTT. It encodes CASSPRGGWTEAFF.

In its sample, this clone was seen once. CDR3 loop: CASSIARGGYTF. The CDR3 DNA reads as TGTGCCAGTAGTATAGCCAGGGGAGGCTACACCTTC. V gene TRBV19 combines with J gene TRBJ1-2, with D maybe TRBD1 (6 bases). The V and J ends lost 1 base and 8 bases respectively, with 8 bases between them. Germline V gene lookup returns CDR1 LNHDA and CDR2 SQIVND (reference sequence). The CDR3 covers 12 residues.

This clone was detected only once. The chain couples TRBV9 to TRBJ1-3; no definite D call. From germline, CDR1 is SGDLS and CDR2 YYNGEE. V lost 7 bases and J lost 3, with 20 bases in between. This CDR3 spans 16 amino acids. CDR3 DNA: TGTGCCAGCGGGCGGGATAACAGCTTCGTTGGAAACACCATATATTTT. Amino acids: CASGRDNSFVGNTIYF.

In its sample, this clone was seen once. The J gene is TRBJ2-3, the V gene TRBV5-1, with D maybe TRBD2 (6 bases). The germline V and J ends were trimmed by 4 bases and 8 bases, with 20 bases remaining between them. The germline CDR1 and CDR2 sequences are SGHRS and YFSETQ. This CDR3 is built from 15 residues. As DNA, the CDR3 is TGCGCCAGCAGCAAGGGACTGGATATTATAGTTACGCAGTATTTT. Protein sequence: CASSKGLDIIVTQYF.

The chain employs TRBV5-4 and TRBJ2-2; TRBD2 is a possible D gene (5 bases). Germline V gives CDR1 SGHNT, CDR2 YYREEE (reference sequence). The V end lost 4 bases, the J end lost 8 bases, and 9 bases lay between the germline ends. The CDR3 sequence is 12 residues long. CDR3 coding DNA: TGTGCCAGCAGCAAGCCGGGGGGGGAGCTGTTTTTT. This gives the protein CASSKPGGELFF.

This clone appeared a few times. Other DNA sequences within the sample encode an identical CDR3. J is TRBJ1-5 and V is TRBV7-2, with D uncertain. Trimming shortened V by 2 bases and J by 2 bases, and 4 bases separated the two germline ends. Germline values: CDR1 SGHTA, CDR2 FQGNSA. CDR3 length: 13 amino acids. The CDR3 coding sequence is TGTGCCAGCAGCTTATCTGGCAATCAGCCCCAGCATTTT. Encoded protein: CASSLSGNQPQHF.

This rearrangement joins TRBV18 to TRBJ1-6; D ambiguous. The CDR3 loop spans 15 amino acids. V was shortened by 2 bases and J by 7 bases, with 12 bases between the two germline ends. The germline CDR1 and CDR2 sequences are KGHSH and LQKENI. The CDR3 nucleotides are TGTGCCAGCTCACCAACCGAGGCCCGAAATTCACCCCTCCACTTT. Translating it yields CASSPTEARNSPLHF.

The chain has TRBV18 and TRBJ1-1; no clear D. Germline-derived CDR1 and CDR2 are KGHSH and LQKENI. The CDR3 consists of 13 residues. The ends were cut back, 6 bases at V and 4 bases at J, with 12 bases in the middle. The CDR3 protein is CASSPSRGTEAFF. The CDR3 region has the DNA TGTGCCAGCTCTCCCTCCCGGGGCACTGAAGCTTTCTTT.

In nucleotides, the CDR3 is TGTGCCAGCAAAGGGGGCCGGGAACAGCCCCAGCATTTT. Amino acid sequence: CASKGGREQPQHF. The chain links TRBV28 to TRBJ1-5; 7 positions agree with TRBD1. The CDR3 totals 13 residues. Germline-derived CDR1 and CDR2 are MDHEN and SYDVKM. V was clipped by 7 bases and J by 7 bases; unmatched bases: 7.